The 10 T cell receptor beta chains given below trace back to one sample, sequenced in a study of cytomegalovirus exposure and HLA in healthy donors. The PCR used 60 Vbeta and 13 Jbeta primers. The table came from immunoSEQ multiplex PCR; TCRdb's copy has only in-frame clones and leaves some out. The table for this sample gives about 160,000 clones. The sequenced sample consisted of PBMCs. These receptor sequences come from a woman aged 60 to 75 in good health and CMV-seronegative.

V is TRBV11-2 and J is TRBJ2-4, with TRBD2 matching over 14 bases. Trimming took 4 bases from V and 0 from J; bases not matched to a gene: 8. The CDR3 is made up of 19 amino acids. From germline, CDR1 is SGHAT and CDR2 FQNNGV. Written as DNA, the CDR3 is TGTGCCAGCAGCTACGCCCCGGGACTAGCGGGAGAAGCCAAAAACATTCAGTACTTC. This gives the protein CASSYAPGLAGEAKNIQYF.

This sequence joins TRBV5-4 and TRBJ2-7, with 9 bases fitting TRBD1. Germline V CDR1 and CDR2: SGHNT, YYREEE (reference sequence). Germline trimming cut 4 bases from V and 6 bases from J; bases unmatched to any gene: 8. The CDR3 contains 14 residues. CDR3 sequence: CASSPGQGSREQYF. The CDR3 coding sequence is TGTGCCAGCAGCCCGGGACAGGGAAGCCGCGAGCAGTACTTC. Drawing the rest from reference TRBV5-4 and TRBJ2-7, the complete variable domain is ETGVTQSPTHLIKTRGQQVTLRCSSQSGHNTVSWYQQALGQGPQFIFQYYREEENGRGNFPPRFSGLQFPNYSSELNVNALELDDSALYLCASSPGQGSREQYFGPGTRLTVT.

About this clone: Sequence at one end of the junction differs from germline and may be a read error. The CDR3 is CAGSPTSGAGELFF. Here the CDR3 DNA reads TGTGCCGGCAGCCCCACTAGCGGAGCCGGGGAGCTGTTTTTT. J is TRBJ2-2 and V is TRBV11-3; 8 bases line up with TRBD2. This CDR3 has 14 amino acids. Germline-derived CDR1 and CDR2 are SGHNT and YENEEA.

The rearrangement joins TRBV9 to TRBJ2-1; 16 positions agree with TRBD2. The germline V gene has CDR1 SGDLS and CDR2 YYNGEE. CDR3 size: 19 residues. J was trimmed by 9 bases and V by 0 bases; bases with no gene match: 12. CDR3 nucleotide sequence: TGTGCCAGCAGCGTAGGGGGACTAGCGGGGGGGCCGTTGGGCGGTGAGCAGTTCTTC. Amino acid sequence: CASSVGGLAGGPLGGEQFF.

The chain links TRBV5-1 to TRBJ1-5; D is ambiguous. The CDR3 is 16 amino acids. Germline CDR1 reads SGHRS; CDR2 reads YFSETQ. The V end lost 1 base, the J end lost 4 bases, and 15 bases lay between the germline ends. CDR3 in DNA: TGCGCCAGCAGCTTGAGGGCACGGAGGTGGAATCAGCCCCAGCATTTT. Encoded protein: CASSLRARRWNQPQHF. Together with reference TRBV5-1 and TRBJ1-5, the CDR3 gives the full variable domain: KAGVTQTPRYLIKTRGQQVTLSCSPISGHRSVSWYQQTPGQGLQFLFEYFSETQRNKGNFPGRFSGRQFSNSRSEMNVSTLELGDSALYLCASSLRARRWNQPQHFGDGTRLSIL.

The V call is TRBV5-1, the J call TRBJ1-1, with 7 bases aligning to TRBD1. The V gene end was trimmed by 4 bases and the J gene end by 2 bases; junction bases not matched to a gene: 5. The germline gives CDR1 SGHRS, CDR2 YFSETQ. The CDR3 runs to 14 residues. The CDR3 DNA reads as TGCGCCAGCAGCGGACGGACAGGCAACACTGAAGCTTTCTTT. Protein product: CASSGRTGNTEAFF. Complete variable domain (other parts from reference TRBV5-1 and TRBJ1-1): KAGVTQTPRYLIKTRGQQVTLSCSPISGHRSVSWYQQTPGQGLQFLFEYFSETQRNKGNFPGRFSGRQFSNSRSEMNVSTLELGDSALYLCASSGRTGNTEAFFGQGTRLTVV.

CDR3 sequence: CASSVWDRLGEGGNQPQHF. DNA of the CDR3: TGTGCCAGCAGTGTATGGGACAGGCTGGGGGAAGGAGGCAATCAGCCCCAGCATTTT. The chain has TRBV6-1 and TRBJ1-5; 8 bases fit TRBD1. The CDR3 spans 19 residues. The germline V gene encodes CDR1 MNHNS and CDR2 SASEGT. Germline trimming cut 4 bases from V and 2 bases from J; bases unmatched to any gene: 16.

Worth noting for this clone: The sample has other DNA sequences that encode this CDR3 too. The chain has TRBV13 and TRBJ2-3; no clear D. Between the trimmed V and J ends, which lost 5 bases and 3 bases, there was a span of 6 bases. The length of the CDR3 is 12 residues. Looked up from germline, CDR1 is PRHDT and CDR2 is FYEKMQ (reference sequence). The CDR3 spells CASSPGTDTQYF. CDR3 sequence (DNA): TGTGCCAGCAGCCCCGGTACAGATACGCAGTATTTT. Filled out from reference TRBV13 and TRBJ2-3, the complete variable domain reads AAGVIQSPRHLIKEKRETATLKCYPIPRHDTVYWYQQGPGQDPQFLISFYEKMQSDKGSIPDRFSAQQFSDYHSELNMSSLELGDSALYFCASSPGTDTQYFGPGTRLTVL.

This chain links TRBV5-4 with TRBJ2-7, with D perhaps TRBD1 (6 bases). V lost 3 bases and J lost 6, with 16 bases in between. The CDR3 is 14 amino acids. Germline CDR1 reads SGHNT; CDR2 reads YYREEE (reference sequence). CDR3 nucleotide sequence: TGTGCCAGCAGCTCCCCGACAGGATCTGGCGAGCAGTACTTC. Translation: CASSSPTGSGEQYF.

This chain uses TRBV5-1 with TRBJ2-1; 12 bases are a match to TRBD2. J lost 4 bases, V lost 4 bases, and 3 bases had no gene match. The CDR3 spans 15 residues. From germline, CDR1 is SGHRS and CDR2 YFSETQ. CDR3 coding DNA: TGCGCCAGCAGCCGGACTAGCGGGACTTACAATGAGCAGTTCTTC. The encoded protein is CASSRTSGTYNEQFF. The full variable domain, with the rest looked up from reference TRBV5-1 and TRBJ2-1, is KAGVTQTPRYLIKTRGQQVTLSCSPISGHRSVSWYQQTPGQGLQFLFEYFSETQRNKGNFPGRFSGRQFSNSRSEMNVSTLELGDSALYLCASSRTSGTYNEQFFGPGTRLTVL.